The present entry profiles one T cell receptor (beta chain) with its context. It was CD45RO-negative cells, positively selected for CCR7, that made up naive CD8 cells, with terminally differentiated effector memory CD45RA+ cells excluded. This entry is derived from a study of shared clonotypes between healthy human individuals. Trimming removed 6 bases from V and 5 bases from J, with 17 bases in between. The CDR3 extends over 14 amino acids. Germline-derived CDR1 and CDR2 are MDHEN and SYDVKM. Some clones are missing from TCRdb's copy, which holds only in-frame ones; the method was immunoSEQ multiplex PCR. In the table there are 650,000 to 800,000 clones, about 91% of which are singletons.

Sequences were obtained from naive CD8+ T cells sorted from blood. The TCR was taken from a man aged 30 to 39 in good health. The rearrangement uses TRBV28 and TRBJ2-7, with a possible D match to TRBD1 (6 bases). This CDR3 reads CASSAGTLGDEQYF. The CDR3 DNA is TGTGCCAGCAGCGCCGGGACACTCGGGGACGAGCAGTACTTC.